This TCR beta chain comes out of a study of blood T cell repertoires in COVID-19. Study at large: Collection of acute and convalescent COVID-19 samples took place in the United States, Italy and Spain. PBMCs, B-cell-depleted T cells, or T cells provided the cDNA or gDNA that made up the material.

Under the authors' procedure: Amplifying reference gene primers gave estimates of nucleated cell counts. Profiled with immunoSEQ multiplex PCR; TCRdb holds only in-frame clones, not every one. Clonal size and the V and J genes are those of that table, whereas D and trimming came from the DNA. This table has about 160,000 clones, approximately 84% appearing once. The V end was cut by 4 bases, the J end by 7 bases, with 10 bases between. The CDR3 has 12 amino acids. Germline V gives CDR1 SGHAT, CDR2 FQDESV (reference sequence). Sequences were obtained from peripheral blood. The clonotype comes from a woman older than 75 with acute or convalescent COVID-19. The chain links TRBV11-1 to TRBJ1-2; D possibly corresponds to TRBD1 (6 bases). The CDR3 DNA sequence: TGTGCCAGCAGCTGGCAGGGGAGTGGCTACACCTTC. Translating it yields CASSWQGSGYTF.